The T cell receptor (beta chain) under discussion was sequenced for a study of regulatory T cells in long-lasting Graves disease. Study-level points and caveats: Tissue studied was limited to peripheral blood, excluding thyroid tissue. Patients whose Graves' disease persisted exhibited lower TCR diversity than those newly diagnosed.

Noted time point: newly diagnosed GD, antithyroid drugs for less than 3 months. Scientists built the TCR library using RNA that was extracted from PBMCs. Per American Thyroid Association guidelines, Graves' disease was diagnosed. The patients included were those that came from an endocrinology department in Xi'an, China. Researchers made TCR beta libraries by using iRepertoire HTBI primers and running Arm-PCR on CDR3 regions. TCRdb called the multiplex PCR reads again in MiXCR, with one record for every CDR3 protein. The table shows around 400,000 distinct CDR3 sequences, with around 15% occurring only once. As for this clonotype: The antigen is not known.

Sequences were derived from peripheral blood mononuclear cells (PBMCs), sampled at new diagnosis, from a patient treated with antithyroid drugs. The source is a female donor with Graves disease.

Here the CDR3 DNA reads TGTGCCAGCAGTACCTGGAGTGGGGTGGGCACAGATACGCAGTATTTT. Translating it yields CASSTWSGVGTDTQYF. This chain joins TRBV28 and TRBJ2-3, with D unclear. The CDR3 runs 16 residues. V lost 5 bases and J lost 1, with 16 bases in between. Germline assignment: CDR1 MDHEN and CDR2 SYDVKM.